The 32 T cell receptor beta chains reported below all come from one sample, sequenced in a study of technical replicates of blood from a few donors (dated by TCRdb to between 2016 and 2019). Receptors were amplified or captured by the immunoSEQ multiplex PCR assay. In its TCRdb copy, this immuneACCESS table keeps in-frame sequences only and misses some clones. Where compared with another copy, unresolved V genes explain less than half of these, and the others have no known cause. The table for this sample lists some 76,000 clones; 90% to 95% of them were counted only once. 0.39% of the sample belongs to the ten largest clones. Sequenced material: T cells isolated from PBMCs. Receptor source: a human donor in good health.

Only one count was recorded for this clone. The chain has TRBV11-3 and TRBJ2-1; TRBD2 matches at 13 bases. This CDR3 contains 16 residues. Trimming cost V 4 bases and J 8 bases; bases outside gene matches: 8. Germline assignment: CDR1 SGHNT and CDR2 YENEEA. CDR3: CASSSRTSGRNHEQFF. CDR3 nucleotides: TGTGCCAGCAGCTCTAGGACTAGCGGGAGAAACCATGAGCAGTTCTTC.

J is TRBJ2-1 and V is TRBV4-2, with 9 bases matching TRBD2. The J segment lost 10 bases and the V segment lost 0 bases, leaving 10 bases of the junction unmatched. Germline V lookup: CDR1 LGHNA, CDR2 YNFKEQ. This CDR3 has 16 amino acids. CDR3 nucleotides: TGTGCCAGCAGCCAAGATCTCGTCGGGGCGGGAGGGGAGCAGTTCTTC. It yields the protein CASSQDLVGAGGEQFF.

This rearrangement joins TRBV19 to TRBJ1-4; no firm D call. Germline-derived CDR1 and CDR2 are LNHDA and SQIVND (reference sequence). The V and J ends lost 4 bases and 4 bases respectively, with 10 bases between them. This CDR3 contains 14 residues. CDR3 sequence: CASSRTAFNEKLFF. In DNA, the CDR3 is TGTGCCAGTAGTAGAACAGCCTTTAATGAAAAACTGTTTTTT.

The rearrangement joins TRBV28 to TRBJ2-7, with a weak D call TRBD1 (6 bases). The CDR3 consists of 17 residues. Germline CDR1 and CDR2: MDHEN and SYDVKM. The germline V and J ends were trimmed by 2 bases and 2 bases, with 19 bases remaining between them. CDR3 nucleotide sequence: TGTGCCAGCAGTTTAGGACAGACGTTCTCCCACCCCTACGAGCAGTACTTC. This gives the protein CASSLGQTFSHPYEQYF.

This chain uses TRBV16 with TRBJ1-5, with 9 bases identical to TRBD1. The CDR3 is 19 residues long. The germline V gene encodes CDR1 KGHSY and CDR2 FQNENV. J lost 6 bases, V lost 3 bases, and 18 bases had no gene match. The CDR3 region has the DNA TGTGCCAGCAGCCAGGGCCCCGGCGTACAGGGGGCGCCTGGTCAGCCCCAGCATTTT. The encoded protein is CASSQGPGVQGAPGQPQHF.

J is TRBJ2-1 and V is TRBV27; the match to TRBD1 covers 8 bases. V trimming: 1 base; J trimming: 4 bases; junction bases outside the gene matches: 0. CDR3 length: 14 residues. Germline V gene sequence: CDR1 MNHEY, CDR2 SMNVEV (reference sequence). The CDR3 DNA sequence: TGTGCCAGCAGTTTATGGGACAGGTACAATGAGCAGTTCTTC. Encoded protein: CASSLWDRYNEQFF.

This sequence joins TRBV28 and TRBJ2-7; tentatively, D is TRBD2 (6 bases). Germline CDR1 and CDR2: MDHEN and SYDVKM. The CDR3 length is 18 residues. V was cut by 5 bases and J by 2 bases, with 25 bases left in between. The CDR3 bases are TGTGCCAGCAGTAACCCCGGGACTTCTTTCCGGGACCCCTACGAGCAGTACTTC. Encoded protein: CASSNPGTSFRDPYEQYF.

The chain recombines TRBV7-9 with TRBJ2-7; TRBD1 aligns across 8 bases. The ends lost 1 base at V and 1 base at J; junction bases unmatched: 3. The CDR3 extends over 15 amino acids. The V gene's germline CDR1 is SEHNR and CDR2 FQNEAQ (reference sequence). CDR3 in amino acids: CASSLGQGLSYEQYF. In DNA form, the CDR3 reads TGTGCCAGCAGCTTAGGACAGGGGTTATCCTACGAGCAGTACTTC. Using reference TRBV7-9 and TRBJ2-7 for the parts outside the CDR3, the full variable domain is DTGVSQNPRHKITKRGQNVTFRCDPISEHNRLYWYRQTLGQGPEFLTYFQNEAQLEKSRLLSDRFSAERPKGSFSTLEIQRTEQGDSAMYLCASSLGQGLSYEQYFGPGTRLTVT.

This clone is a singleton in its sample. The rearrangement joins TRBV5-6 to TRBJ1-5; D is undetermined. The CDR3 is 15 amino acids. Trimming removed 0 bases at V and 7 bases at J, with 14 bases between. The V gene's germline CDR1 is SGHDT and CDR2 YYEEEE. This CDR3 is CASSLGGLGEQPQHF. CDR3 sequence (DNA): TGTGCCAGCAGCTTGGGGGGTCTGGGAGAACAGCCCCAGCATTTT.

V gene TRBV4-1 combines with J gene TRBJ2-3; 11 bases match TRBD2. V gave up 4 bases and J gave up 6 bases; unmatched junction bases: 6. The CDR3 runs to 15 residues. The germline gives CDR1 MGHRA, CDR2 YSYEKL. CDR3 protein: CASSLTSGRGDTQYF. The CDR3 DNA follows: TGCGCCAGCAGCCTAACTAGCGGGAGAGGGGATACGCAGTATTTT.

The J gene is TRBJ1-2, the V gene TRBV6-5; 7 bases agree with TRBD1. The V segment lost 6 bases and the J segment 4 bases; nucleotides outside the gene matches: 5. The CDR3 has 13 amino acids. Germline assignment: CDR1 MNHEY and CDR2 SVGAGI. The CDR3 protein is CASSLTGTYGYTF. The CDR3 DNA reads TGTGCCAGCAGCTTGACAGGGACCTATGGCTACACCTTC.

This clone was observed once. The CDR3 DNA reads TGTGCCAGCAGTTTACTAGGGACAGGGAAGCAGCCCCAGCATTTT. Its translation: CASSLLGTGKQPQHF. This chain links TRBV27 with TRBJ1-5; 9 nucleotides align to TRBD1. The CDR3 is 15 residues long. With 2 bases clipped from V and 7 bases from J, the junction kept 6 bases outside the gene matches. Per germline, CDR1 MNHEY and CDR2 SMNVEV (reference sequence).

The chain is built from TRBV7-9 and TRBJ1-2, with 10 nucleotides matching TRBD1. V shed 5 bases and J 4 bases; nucleotides not matched to a gene: 19. Germline CDR1 SEHNR, CDR2 FQNEAQ (reference sequence). The CDR3 covers 19 residues. Here the CDR3 reads CASSPPLPGQGFNGYGYTF. CDR3 DNA: TGTGCCAGCAGCCCACCCCTACCGGGACAGGGGTTTAATGGCTATGGCTACACCTTC. Combining the CDR3 with reference TRBV7-9 and TRBJ1-2 gives the whole variable domain DTGVSQNPRHKITKRGQNVTFRCDPISEHNRLYWYRQTLGQGPEFLTYFQNEAQLEKSRLLSDRFSAERPKGSFSTLEIQRTEQGDSAMYLCASSPPLPGQGFNGYGYTFGSGTRLTVV.

The CDR3 loop reads CASSTTGNTEAFF. The CDR3 DNA reads TGTGCCAGCAGCACTACAGGGAACACTGAAGCTTTCTTT. The V gene is TRBV11-2, the J gene TRBJ1-1; D perhaps matches TRBD1 (5 bases). The CDR3 loop spans 13 amino acids. Trimming cost V 5 bases and J 1 base, with 8 bases left between them. Germline lookup yields CDR1 SGHAT and CDR2 FQNNGV.

The chain employs TRBV27 and TRBJ1-2; no definite D call. V was clipped by 5 bases and J by 8 bases, with 15 bases between them. Per germline, CDR1 MNHEY and CDR2 SMNVEV (reference sequence). This CDR3 region has 13 residues. CDR3: CASSPHLSWGYTF. For the CDR3, the DNA is TGTGCCAGCAGTCCACATCTCTCTTGGGGCTACACCTTC.

The chain is built from TRBV10-2 and TRBJ2-2; the D is unclear. V lost 3 bases and J lost 3, with 8 bases in between. The CDR3 sequence is 14 residues long. CDR1 is WSHSY, CDR2 SAAADI, per germline. The CDR3 nucleotides are TGCGCCAGCAGTGAAGTAATAGACACCGGGGAGCTGTTTTTT. It encodes CASSEVIDTGELFF.

The chain carries TRBV29-1 and TRBJ2-1, with a weak D call TRBD2 (6 bases). The CDR3 loop spans 12 amino acids. Trimming removed 6 bases at V and 6 bases at J, with 12 bases between. CDR1 SQVTM and CDR2 ANQGSEA come from the germline V gene. The CDR3 loop is CSVRAGSNEQFF. As DNA, the CDR3 is TGCAGCGTCCGAGCGGGTTCCAATGAGCAGTTCTTC.

This clone was seen only a few times. This chain uses TRBV30 with TRBJ1-2; a weak D match, TRBD1 (5 bases). V was cut by 3 bases and J by 8 bases, with 16 bases left in between. Germline V lookup: CDR1 GTSNPN, CDR2 SVGIG (reference sequence). The CDR3 sequence is 13 residues long. The CDR3 loop is CAWSPGGGKGYTF. The DNA for the CDR3 is TGTGCCTGGAGCCCCGGGGGGGGTAAGGGCTACACCTTC.

The chain recombines TRBV30 with TRBJ2-3; TRBD1 aligns across 7 bases. V was clipped by 3 bases and J by 0 bases; unmatched bases: 3. The CDR3 consists of 14 residues. Germline CDR1 and CDR2: GTSNPN and SVGIG (reference sequence). DNA for the CDR3: TGTGCCTGGAGAAGGGGGCCTAGCACAGATACGCAGTATTTT. Amino acids: CAWRRGPSTDTQYF.

The chain couples TRBV2 to TRBJ1-4; TRBD1 aligns across 7 bases. The germline CDR1 and CDR2 sequences are SNHLY and FYNNEI. The CDR3 is 12 amino acids. The trim removed 7 bases at V and 5 bases at J, leaving 1 base unmatched. The CDR3 bases are TGTGCCAGCATCAGGGGGAATGAAAAACTGTTTTTT. Residues: CASIRGNEKLFF.

V is TRBV5-1 and J is TRBJ1-1; D remains ambiguous. Germline V lookup: CDR1 SGHRS, CDR2 YFSETQ. Trimming shortened V by 5 bases and J by 1 base, and 9 bases separated the two germline ends. This CDR3 has 13 residues. This CDR3 reads CASSPSGNTEAFF. DNA for the CDR3: TGCGCCAGCAGTCCGTCAGGGAACACTGAAGCTTTCTTT.

V is TRBV6-4 and J is TRBJ2-1; possibly TRBD2 for D (6 bases). The CDR3 covers 15 residues. The V end was cut by 6 bases, the J end by 2 bases, with 14 bases between. Germline CDR1 is MRHNA and CDR2 is SNTAGT. The CDR3 loop is CASSVLGTPYNEQFF. The CDR3 coding sequence is TGTGCCAGCAGCGTCCTCGGGACTCCCTACAATGAGCAGTTCTTC.

The genes are TRBV10-3 and TRBJ1-2; 9 bases match TRBD1. There are 12 residues in the CDR3. Germline CDR1 is ENHRY and CDR2 is SYGVKD. V shed 4 bases, J shed 8 bases, and the junction held 2 bases outside the gene matches. CDR3 coding DNA: TGTGCCATCAGTGGTACAGGGGGCGGCTACACCTTC. Translating gives CAISGTGGGYTF.

Only one count was recorded for this clone. The gene calls are TRBV30 and TRBJ2-1; D not certain. V was clipped by 0 bases and J by 8 bases, with 11 bases between them. The CDR3 length is 13 residues. Looked up from germline, CDR1 is GTSNPN and CDR2 is SVGIG (reference sequence). The CDR3 DNA sequence: TGTGCCTGGAGTGTTGGCCATTTGTATGAGCAGTTCTTC. Residues: CAWSVGHLYEQFF.

The rearrangement joins TRBV5-6 to TRBJ1-2; 8 bases are a match to TRBD1. This CDR3 has 15 amino acids. Germline V gives CDR1 SGHDT, CDR2 YYEEEE. With 4 bases clipped from V and 7 bases from J, the junction kept 12 bases outside the gene matches. CDR3 protein: CASSPPDRERFGYTF. The CDR3, as DNA: TGTGCCAGCAGCCCCCCGGACAGGGAAAGGTTTGGCTACACCTTC.

The chain links TRBV7-9 to TRBJ1-2, with D possibly being TRBD1 (6 bases). Germline lookup yields CDR1 SEHNR and CDR2 FQNEAQ (reference sequence). CDR3 length: 14 amino acids. The V gene lost 5 bases and the J gene lost 7 bases, with 17 bases spanning the gap. This CDR3 is CASSPSGQGSGYTF. Here the CDR3 DNA reads TGTGCCAGCAGCCCCTCAGGGCAGGGGTCTGGCTACACCTTC.

This clone was detected only once. V usage is TRBV15 and J usage is TRBJ1-5; no clear D gene. Germline V gives CDR1 LNHNV, CDR2 YYDKDF (reference sequence). The CDR3 extends over 15 amino acids. V was trimmed by 1 base and J by 0 bases, leaving 7 bases between them. The CDR3 DNA reads as TGTGCCACCAGCAGAGGGAGTGGTAGCAATCAGCCCCAGCATTTT. This translates into CATSRGSGSNQPQHF. Complete variable domain (other parts from reference TRBV15 and TRBJ1-5): DAMVIQNPRYQVTQFGKPVTLSCSQTLNHNVMYWYQQKSSQAPKLLFHYYDKDFNNEADTPDNFQSRRPNTSFCFLDIRSPGLGDTAMYLCATSRGSGSNQPQHFGDGTRLSIL.

This rearrangement joins TRBV19 to TRBJ1-5, with D possibly being TRBD1 (5 bases). Germline CDR1 LNHDA, CDR2 SQIVND (reference sequence). The V end was cut by 1 base, the J end by 7 bases, with 5 bases between. This CDR3 is 12 amino acids long. Here the CDR3 reads CASSIAGQPQHF. CDR3 coding DNA: TGTGCCAGTAGTATAGCAGGGCAGCCCCAGCATTTT.

This clone was seen a few times. The chain carries TRBV10-1 and TRBJ2-3; TRBD2 matches at 12 bases. Germline CDR1 is WNHNN and CDR2 is SYGVQD (reference sequence). V trimming: 5 bases; J trimming: 6 bases; junction bases outside the gene matches: 3. The CDR3 extends over 14 amino acids. CDR3 amino acids: CASSLAGGLDTQYF. The CDR3 nucleotides are TGCGCCAGCAGTCTAGCGGGAGGGCTGGATACGCAGTATTTT.

The chain recombines TRBV7-9 with TRBJ1-5; D gene unclear. The V end lost 5 bases, the J end lost 0 bases, and 5 bases lay between the germline ends. Germline CDR1 reads SEHNR; CDR2 reads FQNEAQ (reference sequence). CDR3 length: 13 amino acids. CDR3 DNA: TGTGCCAGCAGCCCCGTTAGCAATCAGCCCCAGCATTTT. Protein product: CASSPVSNQPQHF. Filled out from reference TRBV7-9 and TRBJ1-5, the complete variable domain reads DTGVSQNPRHKITKRGQNVTFRCDPISEHNRLYWYRQTLGQGPEFLTYFQNEAQLEKSRLLSDRFSAERPKGSFSTLEIQRTEQGDSAMYLCASSPVSNQPQHFGDGTRLSIL.

This chain connects TRBV6-6 to TRBJ1-5; D gene unclear. The CDR3 totals 13 residues. V was clipped by 6 bases and J by 4 bases, with 10 bases between them. Germline V CDR1 and CDR2: MNHNY, SVGAGI (reference sequence). DNA of the CDR3: TGTGCCAGCAGGCCTACTTTGAATCAGCCCCAGCATTTT. Its translation is CASRPTLNQPQHF.

This clone was counted once. In nucleotides, the CDR3 is TGTGCCTGGAGTCAGGATCACGAGCAGTACTTC. Its protein product is CAWSQDHEQYF. The V gene is TRBV30, the J gene TRBJ2-7; D is undetermined. The germline V gene has CDR1 GTSNPN and CDR2 SVGIG (reference sequence). The V and J ends lost 2 bases and 5 bases respectively, with 7 bases between them. The CDR3 loop spans 11 amino acids.